The sequence of this T cell receptor beta chain was determined in a study of cytomegalovirus exposure and HLA in healthy donors (dated by TCRdb to 2015 to 2018). Study-wide context: According to an earlier analysis of a few hundred of the donors, 150 million to 200 million T cells yielded 100 million or so unique TCR beta sequences and about 300 Gb of sequence data. To study patterns of TCR occurrence, a later analysis re-analyzed previously published TCR beta repertoires from 666 donors and added high-resolution HLA genotyping. Every discovery cohort repertoire had been produced on one sequencing platform. Because of strong linkage in the cohort, roughly five DR-DQ haplotypes were treated as single units for association and clustering. The study aimed to test whether cataloging public T cell receptors could reveal signatures of past pathogen exposure. The number of typed donors differed by locus: about 620-630 for A, B, C, DRB1 and DQB1; approximately 520 for DQA1; roughly 600 for DPA1; and 400 to 480 for DPB1. A later genetic analysis used genome-wide SNP genotypes for about 60% of the roughly 670 donors, treating that subset as a discovery cohort. The study combined high-throughput TCR immunosequencing, statistical association of individual TCRs with disease status, and machine learning to predict cytomegalovirus infection status. The genetic ancestry cluster associated with self-reported Caucasian donors included over 65% of the 398 genotyped donors. In addition to the first cohort of hundreds of subjects, a separate validation cohort of some 120 different subjects was used. The study used immunosequencing to profile the T cell repertoires of approximately 650 subjects and linked those repertoires to cytomegalovirus serostatus. The later analysis used no new phenotypic data to find candidate immune exposures, relying instead on TCR beta sequences and their occurrence across donors. Class I and class II HLA loci were covered by the typing at four-digit resolution. An early release covering some 640 HLA-typed donors comprised about 300 gigabases of sequencing data and 65 million to 100 million unique TCR sequences. An earlier analysis of a few hundred of the donors applied high-throughput TCR beta sequencing to assess whether each TCR beta V gene segment acted as functional or pseudogenic. Among almost 400 genotyped donors of the cohort, an average of roughly 240,000 unique TCR beta nucleotide sequences were sequenced per donor, about a sixth of them non-productive. Donor age, sex, ethnicity and CMV serostatus were compiled together with the repertoire data.

Sequences SGHVS (CDR1) and FQNEAQ (CDR2) are obtained from the germline V gene. The CDR3, cysteine through phenylalanine, is 10 amino acids long. Only the CDR3 DNA is retained, 30 bases long and in frame from the first base. The junction shows trimming of 6 bases on V and 11 bases on J, and the gene matches do not reach 3 bases of it. Study-level results and caveats: When HLA alleles, especially DR and DQ, strongly co-occurred, attributing TCR associations to individual alleles was difficult. In a later analysis, the rate of TCR association differed among HLA loci, with DRB1 alleles having the most associated TCRs and HLA-C alleles having the fewest. Across donors, most TCR sequences were observed very rarely, whereas some public TCRs were present in many individuals. The classifier was reported to diagnose cytomegalovirus status with high specificity and sensitivity in both the original cohort and the validation cohort. Compared with equally common non-associated chains, HLA-associated TCR beta chains in a later analysis were more clonally expanded and had lower generation probabilities. A later analysis associated about 17,000 TCR beta sequences with specific HLA alleles at a false discovery rate of 0.05. The study listed over 150 TCR beta chains as associated with cytomegalovirus. Some IMGT-functional V segments, including TRBV6-2 and TRBV6-3, could not be distinguished by the 87-base-pair reads and were therefore excluded. Correlated functional status among segregating V segments might reflect linkage disequilibrium, but an unknown experimental factor could not be ruled out. Immune exposure information for the cohort was limited to CMV serostatus. Because some donors lacked HLA typing at each locus, the association tests relied only on the typed subset. In an earlier analysis of some 640 of the donors, most TCR beta V segments were observed in productive rearrangements about 87% or about 30% of the time, broadly matching IMGT annotations. In a later analysis, most CMV-associated TCR beta chains were found to appear HLA-restricted, with HLA associations seemingly driven largely by CMV exposure. A later analysis reported that several top co-occurrence clusters appeared linked to parvovirus B19, influenza, CMV and Epstein-Barr virus. Presence/absence analyses assumed roughly uniform sequencing depth across donors, an assumption that may not hold. This cohort had only TCR beta chains sequenced, and the lack of alpha or paired-chain data limited which features could be detected. In a later genetic analysis, fewer N-insertions in productive TCRs were reported among donors in an Asian-associated ancestry cluster than the roughly 700-donor mean. A group of highly shared sequence variants was considered likely to be a technical artifact of the sequencing pipeline. The earlier analysis of about 600 of the donors excluded around 17 rarely observed V segments, including chromosome 9 orphons, because counts were too low. The authors suggested that the approach could potentially be generalized to other disease states and immunological phenotypes. Three of the identified cytomegalovirus-associated TCR beta chains were confirmed in vitro to be specific for cytomegalovirus antigens. V-gene and J-gene trimming of TCR beta chains was associated with a missense DCLRE1C variant in a later genetic analysis, and the association was replicated in an independent cohort. A further reported finding was that TCR beta sequences accurately predicted the HLA-A and HLA-B alleles for most subjects in the first cohort.

Note on this clone: The antigen it binds to is not known. The input lacks base qualities; no much larger clone sits a single base away.

The cohort comprised 550 to 700 healthy bone marrow donors. All cohort members were sampled while nominally healthy, although unrecorded immune exposures were likely present. The donor tested CMV seronegative, placing the donor among the 350 to 400 seronegative members of the cohort. Each donor provided a peripheral blood sample, and peripheral blood mononuclear cells were used for TCR beta sequencing. Genomic DNA was extracted from the blood cell samples with the Qiagen DNeasy Blood Extraction Kit. The library was produced with the immunoSEQ multiplex PCR assay. A mixture of 60 forward primers for TCR Vbeta segments and 13 reverse primers for TCR Jbeta segments was used in the multiplex PCR. The CDR3 region of rearranged TCR beta genes was amplified from genomic DNA by a multiplex PCR assay. On the Illumina HiSeq System, the amplified TCR beta libraries were sequenced as 87-base-pair reads. In the source study's methods: A later analysis counted some 74 million unique TCR beta chains across the 670 or so repertoires, and around 12 million of these chains were shared by at least two donors. Raw reads were error-corrected and collapsed into unique sequences with a nearest-neighbor algorithm that merged closely related sequences to remove PCR and sequencing errors. V, D and J gene segments were assigned by aligning CDR3 sequences to IMGT reference sequences. For a sequence to be retained, a match of at least six nucleotides was required to both a V gene segment and a J gene segment. A rearrangement was called productive if the CDR3 had no stop codons and remained in frame with V and J, and every other rearrangement was called non-productive. CDR3 was defined according to IMGT convention as the region running from the second conserved V-encoded cysteine to the conserved J-encoded phenylalanine. Sequences without an unambiguous match to a single V gene segment were excluded from the earlier analysis of a few hundred of the donors. In an earlier analysis of several hundred of the donors, a V segment was called functional when productive rearrangements were above 56.7%, and segregating when the standard deviation between donors exceeded 5%. A statistical classification framework was developed to diagnose cytomegalovirus status using the catalog of TCR beta chain sequences. In a later analysis, TCR nucleotide sequences were compared against IMGT/GENE-DB human TR gene sequences so that V and J genes could be assigned. The TCRdist pipeline was used in a later analysis to assign CDR3 sequences and most-parsimonious VDJ recombination scenarios. In a later analysis, each TCR beta chain was defined by its CDR3 amino acid sequence together with its V-gene family, and reads without a unique V-gene family were excluded. A later analysis removed several hundred highly shared, low-generation-probability nucleotide sequences to deal with suspected cross-contamination and a sequencing artifact. For each public chain, a later analysis derived a clonal expansion index from normalized ranks of inferred template counts within each repertoire. A later analysis computed generation probabilities with a VDJ recombination model fitted to out-of-frame rearrangements, and checked the results against IGoR. In a later analysis, hypergeometric tests were used to score TCR-TCR, TCR-HLA and TCR-CMV co-occurrence, with a repertoire-size bias correction applied to TCR pairs. To estimate false discovery rates, a later analysis permuted the HLA or CMV assignments 20 times. In a later analysis, co-occurring TCRs were grouped using DBSCAN, and TCRdist sequence similarity was added for clustering within HLA-allele-positive subsets. Repertoires with fewer than 30,000 or more than 120,000 public chains were left out of co-occurrence clustering, as were a few repertoires with anomalous nucleotide sharing. TCRdb obtained this table from immuneACCESS and retained in-frame rearrangements with V and J assigned. These tables miss some clones; where compared with another copy, unresolved V genes account for less than half of the shortfall, and the remainder is unexplained. V and J calls and clone size are those listed in that table; D and trimming were worked out from the DNA. This sample holds about 120,000 clones; over 70% were observed only once. Jointly, the top ten make up roughly 1.5% of the sample.

Sequencing was carried out using PBMCs. The sequence joins TRBV7-8 to TRBJ1-1, and TRBD1 matches 7 of the central bases. The source of this sequence is a woman aged 18 to 35 in good health and CMV-seronegative. The nucleotides read TGTGCCAGCAGGGGACAGAGGGCTTTCTTT. Translated, it gives CASRGQRAFF.